Shown below are 23 T cell receptor beta chains from a single sample sequenced in a study of OX40 agonist ivuxolimab in advanced cancers. TCRdb's table, derived via immunoSEQ multiplex PCR, lists solely in-frame clones and lacks some. The repertoire holds about 91,000 clones, around 84% seen once, with about 1.1% in the top ten. The sample consisted of CD4+ or CD8+ T cells sorted from blood, taken in a trial of the OX40 agonist ivuxolimab. The receptors were sampled from an adult with an advanced solid tumor such as melanoma, head and neck, liver or kidney cancer.

This clone has only a few counts. The chain couples TRBV7-2 to TRBJ2-5; 9 positions agree with TRBD2. CDR3 length equals 13 residues. Germline V lookup: CDR1 SGHTA, CDR2 FQGNSA. The CDR3 is CAVWAGGQETQYF. CDR3 in DNA: TGTGCGGTCTGGGCGGGGGGGCAAGAGACCCAGTACTTC. Based on the CDR3 plus reference TRBV7-2 and TRBJ2-5, the full variable domain is GAGVSQSPSNKVTEKGKDVELRCDPISGHTALYWYRQSLGQGLEFLIYFQGNSAPDKSGLPSDRFSAERTGGSVSTLTIQRTQQEDSAVYLCAVWAGGQETQYFGPGTRLLVL.

V and J are TRBV5-1 and TRBJ2-7; TRBD1 might be the D (6 bases). Germline V CDR1 and CDR2: SGHRS, YFSETQ. CDR3 length equals 12 residues. The V end was cut by 8 bases, the J end by 5 bases, with 14 bases between. In DNA, the CDR3 is TGCGCCAGTCAAGGGGGTGGGGACGAGCAGTACTTC. Its protein is CASQGGGDEQYF. The variable domain in full, completed from reference TRBV5-1 and TRBJ2-7, reads KAGVTQTPRYLIKTRGQQVTLSCSPISGHRSVSWYQQTPGQGLQFLFEYFSETQRNKGNFPGRFSGRQFSNSRSEMNVSTLELGDSALYLCASQGGGDEQYFGPGTRLTVT.

The J gene is TRBJ2-4, the V gene TRBV5-6; 11 nucleotides match TRBD1. The germline V gene encodes CDR1 SGHDT and CDR2 YYEEEE. Trimming removed 4 bases from V and 7 bases from J; junction bases left unmatched: 7. The CDR3 runs 15 residues. The CDR3 bases are TGTGCCAGCAGCCCCAGGGGGACAGGGGGGAACATTCAGTACTTC. Protein sequence: CASSPRGTGGNIQYF.

The J gene is TRBJ1-2, the V gene TRBV23-1, with D possibly TRBD1 on 6 matching bases. TRBV23-1 counts as an open reading frame of uncertain function. This CDR3 spans 15 amino acids. V was trimmed by 0 bases and J by 1 base, leaving 9 bases between them. The CDR3 loop is CASSQSDSYNYGYTF. CDR3 nucleotide sequence: TGCGCCAGCAGTCAATCGGACAGTTATAACTATGGCTACACCTTC.

The CDR3 is CASSLGDRSTNEKLFF. Written as DNA, the CDR3 is TGTGCCAGCAGCTTAGGGGACCGATCAACTAATGAAAAACTGTTTTTT. The J gene is TRBJ1-4, the V gene TRBV7-2; D perhaps matches TRBD1 (5 bases). V was shortened by 1 base and J by 0 bases, with 9 bases between the two germline ends. The CDR3 length is 16 residues. CDR1 and CDR2 from the germline V gene are SGHTA and FQGNSA.

The gene calls are TRBV28 and TRBJ1-2; no clear D gene. Trimming cost V 7 bases and J 3 bases, with 18 bases left between them. Germline CDR1 and CDR2: MDHEN and SYDVKM. The CDR3 is 15 residues long. CDR3 nucleotides: TGTGCCAGCACACCTGATTTTGGACGGTACTATGGCTACACCTTC. Translation: CASTPDFGRYYGYTF.

This clone was detected only once. The V gene is TRBV7-2, the J gene TRBJ2-5; D not certain. The CDR3 spans 13 residues. Germline loops: CDR1 SGHTA, CDR2 FQGNSA. V was shortened by 3 bases and J by 1 base, with 6 bases between the two germline ends. The CDR3 DNA reads as TGTGCCAGCAGCTTGGACGGCCAAGAGACCCAGTACTTC. It specifies CASSLDGQETQYF. The whole variable domain, filled in from reference TRBV7-2 and TRBJ2-5, reads GAGVSQSPSNKVTEKGKDVELRCDPISGHTALYWYRQSLGQGLEFLIYFQGNSAPDKSGLPSDRFSAERTGGSVSTLTIQRTQQEDSAVYLCASSLDGQETQYFGPGTRLLVL.

The chain combines TRBV5-1 with TRBJ1-5, with 9 bases lining up with TRBD1. The ends lost 4 bases at V and 7 bases at J; junction bases unmatched: 9. CDR1 SGHRS and CDR2 YFSETQ come from the germline V gene. The CDR3 is 15 residues long. CDR3 sequence (DNA): TGCGCCAGCAGCCTGGAGGGACAGGGTGGGCAGCCCCAGCATTTT. This sequence encodes CASSLEGQGGQPQHF.

This sequence joins TRBV5-1 and TRBJ1-4; 8 nucleotides line up with TRBD1. J lost 10 bases, V lost 4 bases, and 9 bases had no gene match. Per the germline V gene, CDR1 is SGHRS and CDR2 is YFSETQ. CDR3 length: 14 amino acids. CDR3: CASSDLDRDGKLFF. The CDR3 DNA follows: TGCGCCAGCAGCGATCTGGACAGGGACGGAAAACTGTTTTTT.

The chain couples TRBV4-1 to TRBJ1-5; tentatively, D is TRBD1 (5 bases). CDR3 size: 16 residues. V was pared by 3 bases and J by 5 bases, with 17 bases between. Germline lookup yields CDR1 MGHRA and CDR2 YSYEKL. The CDR3 coding sequence is TGCGCCAGCAGCCAGAAACACAGCCGGGACTATCAGCCCCAGCATTTT. Encoded protein: CASSQKHSRDYQPQHF.

Only one count was recorded for this clone. The chain combines TRBV5-8 with TRBJ1-5, with D unclear. Trimming cost V 1 base and J 6 bases, with 5 bases left between them. Germline assignment: CDR1 SGHTS and CDR2 YDEGEE. The CDR3 is made up of 12 amino acids. CDR3 in DNA: TGTGCCAGCAGCTTGATGGGTCAGCCCCAGCATTTT. It codes for CASSLMGQPQHF.

This rearrangement joins TRBV7-8 to TRBJ1-2; D possibly corresponds to TRBD1 (5 bases). CDR1 SGHVS and CDR2 FQNEAQ come from the germline V gene. Deletions cut 5 bases from V and 8 bases from J, with 21 bases between. This CDR3 is built from 15 residues. As DNA, the CDR3 is TGTGCCAGCAGCAAGTTTGGGGAGGGACCGAGGGGCTACACCTTC. Its translation: CASSKFGEGPRGYTF.

The chain links TRBV7-6 to TRBJ2-5, with a tentative D call TRBD2 (7 bases). V was shortened by 3 bases and J by 6 bases, with 17 bases between the two germline ends. CDR1 and CDR2 from the germline V gene are SGHVS and FNYEAQ. This CDR3 spans 15 amino acids. CDR3 in amino acids: CASSFKEGGQQTQYF. Here the CDR3 DNA reads TGTGCCAGCAGCTTTAAGGAGGGGGGGCAGCAGACCCAGTACTTC.

This sequence joins TRBV7-9 and TRBJ2-5, with no clear D. CDR3 length: 13 amino acids. V lost 3 bases and J lost 1, with 6 bases in between. CDR1 and CDR2 (germline): SEHNR, FQNEAQ (reference sequence). This chain's CDR3 is CASSFYGQETQYF. In nucleotides, the CDR3 is TGTGCCAGCAGCTTCTACGGCCAAGAGACCCAGTACTTC. The variable domain in full, with the rest retrieved from reference TRBV7-9 and TRBJ2-5, is DTGVSQNPRHKITKRGQNVTFRCDPISEHNRLYWYRQTLGQGPEFLTYFQNEAQLEKSRLLSDRFSAERPKGSFSTLEIQRTEQGDSAMYLCASSFYGQETQYFGPGTRLLVL.

This clone appeared a few times. The chain links TRBV13 to TRBJ2-1; 12 nucleotides line up with TRBD2. The germline V gene encodes CDR1 PRHDT and CDR2 FYEKMQ (reference sequence). The CDR3 length is 15 residues. J gave up 6 bases and V 5 bases, and 5 bases lay outside the gene matches. CDR3 residues: CASSPLAGGTNEQFF. The DNA of the CDR3 is TGTGCCAGCAGCCCTCTAGCGGGGGGGACCAATGAGCAGTTCTTC. Supplemented by reference TRBV13 and TRBJ2-1, the full variable domain reads AAGVIQSPRHLIKEKRETATLKCYPIPRHDTVYWYQQGPGQDPQFLISFYEKMQSDKGSIPDRFSAQQFSDYHSELNMSSLELGDSALYFCASSPLAGGTNEQFFGPGTRLTVL.

This chain links TRBV28 with TRBJ1-2, with D maybe TRBD1 (6 bases). There are 13 residues in the CDR3. Germline CDR1 MDHEN, CDR2 SYDVKM. Trimming took 2 bases from V and 8 from J, leaving 12 bases between them. The CDR3 sequence: CASSLAGEKGYTF. In DNA, the CDR3 is TGTGCCAGCAGTTTAGCAGGGGAGAAGGGCTACACCTTC.

The V and J genes are TRBV6-1 and TRBJ2-3; D might be TRBD2 (5 bases). Germline loops: CDR1 MNHNS, CDR2 SASEGT. The CDR3 length is 16 residues. Between the trimmed V and J ends, which lost 2 bases and 0 bases, there was a span of 12 bases. The CDR3: CASSEIWSGSTDTQYF. The CDR3 coding sequence is TGTGCCAGCAGTGAAATTTGGTCGGGGAGCACAGATACGCAGTATTTT.

The chain is built from TRBV4-2 and TRBJ2-1; D uncertain. V lost 0 bases, J lost 12 bases, and 6 bases lay in between. This CDR3 spans 11 amino acids. CDR1 is LGHNA and CDR2 is YNFKEQ in the germline V gene. CDR3 bases: TGTGCCAGCAGCCAAGAGGGGTCGCAGTTCTTC. It codes for CASSQEGSQFF.

The chain combines TRBV11-2 with TRBJ2-7; D not resolved. Germline V CDR1 and CDR2: SGHAT, FQNNGV. Trimming removed 5 bases at V and 0 bases at J, with 11 bases between. This CDR3 comprises 14 residues. The CDR3 DNA follows: TGTGCCAGCAGCGAAGGTTTCCTCTCCTACGAGCAGTACTTC. As protein: CASSEGFLSYEQYF.

The chain couples TRBV7-8 to TRBJ2-3, with D possibly called TRBD1 or TRBD2 (5 bases each). Germline CDR1 and CDR2: SGHVS and FQNEAQ. Trimming pared 5 bases from V and 3 bases from J, leaving 9 bases between. The CDR3 sequence is 13 residues long. In DNA, the CDR3 is TGTGCCAGCAGCCCCGGGACGACAGATACGCAGTATTTT. Its protein is CASSPGTTDTQYF.

The CDR3 spells CASSLSGQSNSPLHF. DNA for the CDR3: TGTGCCAGCAGCCTCTCGGGACAGTCTAATTCACCCCTCCACTTT. The chain links TRBV11-2 to TRBJ1-6; 7 bases match TRBD1. V trimming: 5 bases; J trimming: 6 bases; junction bases outside the gene matches: 7. The CDR3 is 15 amino acids. The germline V gene encodes CDR1 SGHAT and CDR2 FQNNGV.

The chain carries TRBV7-2 and TRBJ2-7, with TRBD1 matching over 8 bases. Germline CDR1 SGHTA, CDR2 FQGNSA. The CDR3 covers 15 residues. V was pared by 5 bases and J by 2 bases, with 8 bases of the junction left unmatched. The CDR3 coding sequence is TGTGCCAGCAGCCACCCGGACAGGGTCACCTACGAGCAGTACTTC. This encodes CASSHPDRVTYEQYF.

The chain joins TRBV28 to TRBJ2-7; the D gene is possibly TRBD1 (5 bases). This CDR3 comprises 15 residues. The V gene lost 2 bases and the J gene lost 2 bases, with 13 bases spanning the gap. Germline CDR1 MDHEN, CDR2 SYDVKM. CDR3 nucleotides: TGTGCCAGCAGTTTACATAACAGGCCCCCCTACGAGCAGTACGTC. It codes for CASSLHNRPPYEQYV.